This T cell receptor beta chain was sequenced during a study of shared clonotypes between healthy human individuals. Study in general: Three men and two women, aged 18 to 49, were donors. Study-wide points: Relative to their counterparts shared across all four donors, non-shared clonotypes exhibited diminished generation probabilities. Sampling was confined to blood; repertoires within tissues likely differ. The genetic and exposure-history diversity represented was limited by few donors.

Trimming cost V 6 bases and J 8 bases, with 10 bases left between them. The CDR3 runs to 11 residues. Germline V gives CDR1 MNHEY, CDR2 SVGAGI. Repertoires were generated with immunoSEQ multiplex PCR, while TCRdb's copy carries only in-frame clones and drops some. Here the sample spans 730,000 or so clones, about 78% being singletons. This clone was detected ten times or more. Its antigen is unidentified. The receptor comes from a woman between 25 and 40 years old in good health. The sample taken for sequencing was memory CD4+ T cells sorted from blood. The subset denotes: CD45RA-negative fraction. The chain recombines TRBV6-5 with TRBJ1-1; maybe TRBD1 (6 bases). The DNA for the CDR3 is TGTGCCAGCAGCGACAGGCTCGAAGCTTTCTTT. This codes for CASSDRLEAFF.